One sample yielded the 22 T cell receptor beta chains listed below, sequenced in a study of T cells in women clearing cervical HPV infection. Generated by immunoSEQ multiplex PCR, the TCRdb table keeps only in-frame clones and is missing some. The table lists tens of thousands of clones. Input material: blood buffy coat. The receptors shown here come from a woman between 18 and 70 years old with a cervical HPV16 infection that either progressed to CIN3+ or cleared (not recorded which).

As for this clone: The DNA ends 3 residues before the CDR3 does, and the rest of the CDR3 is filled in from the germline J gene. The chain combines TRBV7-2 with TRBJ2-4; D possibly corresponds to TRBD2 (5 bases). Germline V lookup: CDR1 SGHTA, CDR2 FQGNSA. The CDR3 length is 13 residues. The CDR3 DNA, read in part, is TGTGCCAGCAGCCTCCAGGCCGGGGTCGGT. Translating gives CASSLQAGVG. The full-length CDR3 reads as CASSLQAGVGQYF.

Partial CDR3 DNA: TGTGCCAGCAGCTTAAGGGGACAGAGCTACGAG. It specifies CASSLRGQSYE. The full CDR3 protein reads CASSLRGQSYEQYF. J is TRBJ2-7 and V is TRBV7-9; 7 nucleotides line up with TRBD1. Read data end 3 residues before the CDR3 end; the end is taken from the germline J gene. Trimming cost V 2 bases and J 3 bases; bases outside gene matches: 4. This CDR3 region has 14 residues. Germline values: CDR1 SEHNR, CDR2 FQNEAQ (reference sequence).

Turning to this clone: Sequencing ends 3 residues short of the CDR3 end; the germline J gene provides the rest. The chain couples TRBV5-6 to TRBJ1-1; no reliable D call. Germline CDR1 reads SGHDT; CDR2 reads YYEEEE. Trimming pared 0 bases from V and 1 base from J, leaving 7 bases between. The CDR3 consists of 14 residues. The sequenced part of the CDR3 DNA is TGTGCCAGCAGCTTGGTTTGGCAGAACACTGAA. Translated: CASSLVWQNTE. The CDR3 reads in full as CASSLVWQNTEAFF.

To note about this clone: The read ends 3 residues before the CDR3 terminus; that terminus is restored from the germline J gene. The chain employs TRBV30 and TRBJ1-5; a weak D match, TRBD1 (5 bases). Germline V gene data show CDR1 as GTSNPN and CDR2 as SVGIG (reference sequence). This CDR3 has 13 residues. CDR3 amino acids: CAWSEGNDDPQHF. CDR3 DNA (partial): TGTGCCTGGAGTGAGGGGAACGACGATCCC.

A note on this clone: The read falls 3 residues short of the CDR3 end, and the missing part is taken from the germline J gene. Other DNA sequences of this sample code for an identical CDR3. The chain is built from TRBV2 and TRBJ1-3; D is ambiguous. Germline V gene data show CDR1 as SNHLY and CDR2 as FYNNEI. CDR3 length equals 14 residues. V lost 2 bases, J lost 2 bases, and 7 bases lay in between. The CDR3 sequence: CASSEPRAGNTIYF. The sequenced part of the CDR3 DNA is TGTGCCAGCAGTGAACCCAGAGCTGGAAACACC.

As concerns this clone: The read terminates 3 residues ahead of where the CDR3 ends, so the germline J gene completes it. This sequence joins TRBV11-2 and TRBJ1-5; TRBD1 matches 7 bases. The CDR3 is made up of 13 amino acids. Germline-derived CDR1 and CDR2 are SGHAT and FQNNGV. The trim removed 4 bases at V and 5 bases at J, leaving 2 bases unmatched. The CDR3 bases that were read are TGTGCCAGCAGCTCCACAGGGGATCAGCCC. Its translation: CASSSTGDQP. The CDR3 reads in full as CASSSTGDQPQHF.

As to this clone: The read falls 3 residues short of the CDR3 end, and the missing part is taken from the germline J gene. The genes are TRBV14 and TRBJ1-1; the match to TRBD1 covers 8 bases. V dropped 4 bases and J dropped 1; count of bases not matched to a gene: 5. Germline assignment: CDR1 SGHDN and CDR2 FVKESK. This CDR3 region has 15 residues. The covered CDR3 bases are TGTGCCAGCAGCCCCAAGGACAGGGCGAACACTGAA. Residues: CASSPKDRANTE. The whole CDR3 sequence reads CASSPKDRANTEAFF.

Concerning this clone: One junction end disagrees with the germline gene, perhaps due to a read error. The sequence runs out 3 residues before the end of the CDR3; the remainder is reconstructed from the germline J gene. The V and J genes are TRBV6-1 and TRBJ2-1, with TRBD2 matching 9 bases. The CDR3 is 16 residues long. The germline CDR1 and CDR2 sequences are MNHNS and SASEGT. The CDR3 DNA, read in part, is TGTGCCAGCGGTGAACTCTTTGCGGGGGGGCCGGATGAG. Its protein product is CASGELFAGGPDE. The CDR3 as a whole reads CASGELFAGGPDEQFF.

The CDR3 here is CASSRAGSEQPQHF. The DNA read from the CDR3 is TGTGCCAGCAGTCGAGCGGGCTCGGAACAGCCC. The chain is built from TRBV2 and TRBJ1-5; no reliable D call. The read falls 3 residues short of the CDR3 end, and the missing part is taken from the germline J gene. Germline V gene data show CDR1 as SNHLY and CDR2 as FYNNEI. The CDR3 consists of 14 residues. V was clipped by 5 bases and J by 7 bases, with 15 bases between them.

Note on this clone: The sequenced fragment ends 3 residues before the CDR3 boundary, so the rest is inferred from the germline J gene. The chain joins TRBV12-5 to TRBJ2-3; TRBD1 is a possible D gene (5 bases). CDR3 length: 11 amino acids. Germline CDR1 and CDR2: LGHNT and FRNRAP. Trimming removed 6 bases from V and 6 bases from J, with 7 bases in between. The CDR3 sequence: CASGGADTQYF. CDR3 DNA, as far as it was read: TGTGCTAGTGGAGGGGCGGATACG.

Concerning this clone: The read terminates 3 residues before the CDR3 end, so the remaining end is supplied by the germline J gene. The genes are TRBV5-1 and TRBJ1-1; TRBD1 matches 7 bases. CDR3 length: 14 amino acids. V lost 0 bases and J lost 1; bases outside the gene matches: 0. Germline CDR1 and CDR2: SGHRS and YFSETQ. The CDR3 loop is CASSLGDRNTEAFF. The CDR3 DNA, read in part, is TGCGCCAGCAGCTTGGGGGACAGGAACACTGAA.

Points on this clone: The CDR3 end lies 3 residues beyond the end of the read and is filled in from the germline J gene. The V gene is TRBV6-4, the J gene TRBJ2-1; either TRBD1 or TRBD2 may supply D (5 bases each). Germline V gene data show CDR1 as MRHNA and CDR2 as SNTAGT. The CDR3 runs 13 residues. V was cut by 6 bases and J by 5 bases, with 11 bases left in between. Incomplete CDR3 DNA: TGTGCCAGCAGCCAAGAGGGGAACAATGAG. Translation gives CASSQEGNNE. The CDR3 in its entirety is CASSQEGNNEQFF.

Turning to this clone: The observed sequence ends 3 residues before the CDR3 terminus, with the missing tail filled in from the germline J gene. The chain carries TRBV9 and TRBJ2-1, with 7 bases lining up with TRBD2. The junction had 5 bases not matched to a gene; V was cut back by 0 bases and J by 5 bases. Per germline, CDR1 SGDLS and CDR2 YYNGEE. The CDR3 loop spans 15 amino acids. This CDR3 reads CASSVGDYTNNEQFF. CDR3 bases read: TGTGCCAGCAGCGTAGGGGACTATACTAACAATGAG. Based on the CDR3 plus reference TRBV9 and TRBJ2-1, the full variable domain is DSGVTQTPKHLITATGQRVTLRCSPRSGDLSVYWYQQSLDQGLQFLIQYYNGEERAKGNILERFSAQQFPDLHSELNLSSLELGDSALYFCASSVGDYTNNEQFFGPGTRLTVL.

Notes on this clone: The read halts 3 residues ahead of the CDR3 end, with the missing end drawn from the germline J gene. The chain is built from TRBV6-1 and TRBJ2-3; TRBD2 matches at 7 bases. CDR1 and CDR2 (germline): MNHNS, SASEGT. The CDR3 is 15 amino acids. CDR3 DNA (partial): TGTGCCAGCAGTGAACTAGCGGAGGGCCAAGAGACG. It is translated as CASSELAEGQET. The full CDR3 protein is CASSELAEGQETQYF.

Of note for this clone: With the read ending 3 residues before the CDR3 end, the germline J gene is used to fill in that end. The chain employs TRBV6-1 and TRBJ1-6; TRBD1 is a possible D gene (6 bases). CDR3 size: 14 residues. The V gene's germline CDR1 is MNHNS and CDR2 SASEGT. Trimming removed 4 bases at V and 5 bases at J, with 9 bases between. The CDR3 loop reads CASSARQDNSPLHF. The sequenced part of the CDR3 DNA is TGTGCCAGCAGTGCCCGACAGGATAATTCACCC.

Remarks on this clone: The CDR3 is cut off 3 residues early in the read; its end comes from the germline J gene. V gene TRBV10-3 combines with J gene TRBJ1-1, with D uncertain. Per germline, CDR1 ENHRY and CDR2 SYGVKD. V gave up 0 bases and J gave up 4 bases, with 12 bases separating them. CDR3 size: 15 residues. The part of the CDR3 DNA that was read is TGTGCCATCAGTGAGTCGATAGGGCCGGCCACTGAA. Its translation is CAISESIGPATE. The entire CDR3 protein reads CAISESIGPATEAFF.

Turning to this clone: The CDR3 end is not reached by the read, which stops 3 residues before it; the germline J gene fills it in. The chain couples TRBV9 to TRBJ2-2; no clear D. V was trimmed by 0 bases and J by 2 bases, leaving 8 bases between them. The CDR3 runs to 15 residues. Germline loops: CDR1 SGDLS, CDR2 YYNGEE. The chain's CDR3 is CASSVGSGNTGELFF. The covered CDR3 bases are TGTGCCAGCAGCGTAGGTTCAGGAAACACCGGGGAG.

The CDR3 sequence is CASSIGDRASSGANVAFF. The covered CDR3 bases are TGTGCCAGTAGTATCGGCGACAGGGCAAGCTCTGGGGCCAACGTA. V is TRBV19 and J is TRBJ1-1; 7 nucleotides line up with TRBD1. With the read ending 3 residues before the CDR3 end, the germline J gene is used to fill in that end. Germline loops: CDR1 LNHDA, CDR2 SQIVND (reference sequence). The CDR3 length is 18 residues.

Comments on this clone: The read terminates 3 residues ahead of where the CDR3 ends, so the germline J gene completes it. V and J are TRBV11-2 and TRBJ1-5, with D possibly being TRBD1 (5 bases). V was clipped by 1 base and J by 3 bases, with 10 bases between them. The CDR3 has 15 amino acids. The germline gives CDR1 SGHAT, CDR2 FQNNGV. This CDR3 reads CASSLGGRDNQPQHF. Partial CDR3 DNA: TGTGCCAGCAGCTTAGGGGGCAGGGACAATCAGCCC. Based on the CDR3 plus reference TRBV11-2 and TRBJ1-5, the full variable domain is EAGVAQSPRYKIIEKRQSVAFWCNPISGHATLYWYQQILGQGPKLLIQFQNNGVVDDSQLPKDRFSAERLKGVDSTLKIQPAKLEDSAVYLCASSLGGRDNQPQHFGDGTRLSIL.

The CDR3 sequence is CASAGQYNEQFF. The covered CDR3 bases are TGTGCCAGCGCGGGACAGTACAATGAG. The chain combines TRBV5-4 with TRBJ2-1; D is perhaps TRBD1 (7 bases). Read coverage stops 3 residues before the CDR3 terminus; the germline J gene supplies the remainder. V gave up 7 bases and J gave up 4 bases, with 9 bases separating them. Looked up from germline, CDR1 is SGHNT and CDR2 is YYREEE (reference sequence). The CDR3 length is 12 residues.

The CDR3 DNA, read in part, is TGTGCCAGTAGGGGACAGATCAATGACGAG. This translates into CASRGQINDE. The complete CDR3 protein is CASRGQINDEQYF. The chain employs TRBV19 and TRBJ2-7; TRBD1 matches at 7 bases. The CDR3 goes on 3 residues after the read ends, and that part is filled in from the germline J gene. CDR1 LNHDA and CDR2 SQIVND come from the germline V gene (reference sequence). The CDR3 has 13 residues. The J segment lost 5 bases and the V segment lost 6 bases, leaving 7 bases of the junction unmatched.

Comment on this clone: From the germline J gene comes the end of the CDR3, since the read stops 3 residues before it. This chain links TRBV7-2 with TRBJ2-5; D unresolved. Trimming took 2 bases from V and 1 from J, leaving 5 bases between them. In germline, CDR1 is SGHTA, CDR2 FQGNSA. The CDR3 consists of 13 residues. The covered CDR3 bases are TGTGCCAGCAGCTTAATCTCCCAAGAGACC. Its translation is CASSLISQET. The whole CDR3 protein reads CASSLISQETQYF.